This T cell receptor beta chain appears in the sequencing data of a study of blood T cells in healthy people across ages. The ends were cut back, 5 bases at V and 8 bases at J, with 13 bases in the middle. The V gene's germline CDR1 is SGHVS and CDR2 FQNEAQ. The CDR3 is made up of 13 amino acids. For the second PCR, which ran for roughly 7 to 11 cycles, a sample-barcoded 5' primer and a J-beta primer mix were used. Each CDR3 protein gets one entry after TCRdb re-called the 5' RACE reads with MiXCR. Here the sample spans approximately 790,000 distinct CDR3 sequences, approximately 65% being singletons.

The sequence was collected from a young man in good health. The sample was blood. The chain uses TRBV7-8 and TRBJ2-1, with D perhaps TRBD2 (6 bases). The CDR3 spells CASSPIWGDEQFF. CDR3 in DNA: TGTGCCAGCAGCCCGATTTGGGGGGATGAGCAGTTCTTC.